Sequencing of this T cell receptor (beta chain) was carried out in a study of graft-versus-host responses after intestinal transplantation. Study as a whole: Recipients underwent multivisceral, liver-intestinal, or isolated intestinal transplants.

The data were produced by immunoSEQ multiplex PCR, yet TCRdb's version contains in-frame clones alone and is incomplete. Of 11,000 to 15,000 clones in the sample, 30% to 35% are singletons; the top ten hold 5% to 7%. This clone was observed a handful of times. Plated together were roughly 200,000 CFSE-labeled responder cells and roughly 200,000 irradiated, violet-dye-labeled stimulator cells. Proliferating CFSE-low CD3+CD4+ and CD3+CD8+ responders were sorted after the reaction. Trimming took off 3 bases at V and 10 bases at J, with 15 bases between the two ends. Germline CDR1 is SEHNR and CDR2 is FQNEAQ (reference sequence). There are 13 residues in the CDR3.

The J gene is TRBJ2-5, the V gene TRBV7-9; no definite D call. The sequencing here drew on alloreactive CD4+ T cells from a mixed lymphocyte reaction culture, taken before intestinal transplant. The sample's subset: CFSE-low proliferating T cells sorted from roughly 6-day pre-transplant mixed lymphocyte reaction (GvH or HvG direction). The clonotype comes from a human patient who received an intestinal transplant. CDR3 bases: TGTGCCAGCAGCTTCTATCGAACCTGGGGCCAGTACTTC. Translated: CASSFYRTWGQYF. Based on the CDR3 plus reference TRBV7-9 and TRBJ2-5, the full variable domain is DTGVSQNPRHKITKRGQNVTFRCDPISEHNRLYWYRQTLGQGPEFLTYFQNEAQLEKSRLLSDRFSAERPKGSFSTLEIQRTEQGDSAMYLCASSFYRTWGQYFGPGTRLLVL.